Listed here are 32 T cell receptor beta chains from one sample, sequenced in a study of vaccination effects on CD4 cells after COVID-19. The repertoire was sequenced with immunoSEQ multiplex PCR; TCRdb's copy has only in-frame clones and lacks some. The sample has 30,000 to 40,000 clones; 72% are singletons. CD4+ T cells specific for antigen were expanded with viral peptide pools by the ViraFEST assay before sequencing. Having been cultured for roughly 11 days, the cells underwent CD4+ T cell isolation. The vaccine given was either BNT162b2 or mRNA-1273, in two doses. Antigen specificity for these receptors is unknown. Sequenced material: CD4+ T cells from PBMCs cultured with HCoV-229E spike peptides, taken after COVID-19 vaccination. Source of these receptors: a human donor who received a COVID-19 vaccine.

This chain connects TRBV5-1 to TRBJ1-4, with 7 bases that match TRBD1. V trimming: 2 bases; J trimming: 4 bases; junction bases outside the gene matches: 2. Per the germline V gene, CDR1 is SGHRS and CDR2 is YFSETQ. The CDR3 runs 14 residues. Written as DNA, the CDR3 is TGCGCCAGCAGCTTTCAGGGGGGTAATGAAAAACTGTTTTTT. Translation: CASSFQGGNEKLFF.

This clone was seen more than once but under ten times. The chain joins TRBV27 to TRBJ1-1; 9 positions agree with TRBD1. CDR1 is MNHEY and CDR2 is SMNVEV in the germline V gene (reference sequence). CDR3 length equals 14 residues. Trimming took 11 bases from V and 1 from J; bases not matched to a gene: 8. CDR3 loop: CAAKGQGRNTEAFF. DNA for the CDR3: TGTGCCGCCAAAGGACAGGGGAGGAACACTGAAGCTTTCTTT.

V is TRBV29-1 and J is TRBJ2-1; maybe TRBD2 (6 bases). The CDR3 length is 13 residues. V was trimmed by 2 bases and J by 6 bases, leaving 11 bases between them. Germline CDR1 and CDR2: SQVTM and ANQGSEA. The CDR3, as DNA: TGCAGCGTTGAAAAGCAGGGAGGCAATGAGCAGTTCTTC. Its protein is CSVEKQGGNEQFF.

The CDR3 DNA reads as TGTGCCAGCAGCTTTCGTCGGGAAAGGAGTACCCCTGAAGCTTTCTTT. Protein product: CASSFRRERSTPEAFF. This rearrangement joins TRBV5-4 to TRBJ1-1, with unresolved D. Trimming pared 2 bases from V and 6 bases from J, leaving 20 bases between. CDR3 length: 16 residues. Germline assignment: CDR1 SGHNT and CDR2 YYREEE (reference sequence).

V usage is TRBV5-6 and J usage is TRBJ2-5; no firm D call. CDR1 and CDR2 from the germline V gene are SGHDT and YYEEEE. V was pared by 1 base and J by 6 bases, with 4 bases between. The CDR3 has 11 residues. The CDR3 reads CASSLRQTQYF. The CDR3 DNA reads TGTGCCAGCAGCTTGCGACAGACCCAGTACTTC.

The CDR3 sequence is CASSAGLEADTQYF. As DNA, the CDR3 is TGTGCCAGCAGTGCCGGACTAGAGGCAGATACGCAGTATTTT. The chain recombines TRBV6-4 with TRBJ2-3; 7 bases are a match to TRBD2. CDR1 is MRHNA and CDR2 is SNTAGT in the germline V gene. J gave up 4 bases and V 4 bases, and 5 bases lay outside the gene matches. This CDR3 contains 14 residues.

CDR3 protein: CASSYREVEQFF. The CDR3 nucleotides are TGTGCCAGCAGCTACAGGGAGGTCGAGCAGTTCTTC. The genes are TRBV5-6 and TRBJ2-1, with D perhaps assigned TRBD1 or TRBD2 (6 bases each). The CDR3 runs 12 residues. Trimming removed 3 bases from V and 10 bases from J, with 11 bases in between. Germline assignment: CDR1 SGHDT and CDR2 YYEEEE. Looking up the rest from reference TRBV5-6 and TRBJ2-1 gives the full variable domain: DAGVTQSPTHLIKTRGQQVTLRCSPKSGHDTVSWYQQALGQGPQFIFQYYEEEERQRGNFPDRFSGHQFPNYSSELNVNALLLGDSALYLCASSYREVEQFFGPGTRLTVL.

This clone showed up just a few times. The gene calls are TRBV7-2 and TRBJ1-5; the D gene is possibly TRBD1 (5 bases). The CDR3 contains 16 residues. Germline lookup yields CDR1 SGHTA and CDR2 FQGNSA. V was clipped by 0 bases and J by 0 bases, with 9 bases between them. The CDR3 loop is CASSLAGRVSNQPQHF. CDR3 nucleotides: TGTGCCAGCAGCTTAGCTGGCAGGGTTAGCAATCAGCCCCAGCATTTT.

This clone has only a few counts. J is TRBJ1-1 and V is TRBV28, with TRBD1 as a possible D gene (6 bases). V was shortened by 3 bases and J by 3 bases, with 14 bases between the two germline ends. The CDR3 consists of 15 residues. The germline V gene encodes CDR1 MDHEN and CDR2 SYDVKM. CDR3 amino acids: CASSLAGGSDTEAFF. CDR3 sequence (DNA): TGTGCCAGCAGTTTGGCGGGGGGCTCGGACACTGAAGCTTTCTTT.

The CDR3 region is CASSVELAGAADTQYF. The CDR3 DNA reads TGTGCCAGCAGCGTAGAGCTTGCGGGAGCTGCAGATACGCAGTATTTT. This chain connects TRBV9 to TRBJ2-3; TRBD2 agrees at 7 bases. Germline assignment: CDR1 SGDLS and CDR2 YYNGEE. V gave up 0 bases and J gave up 4 bases; unmatched junction bases: 8. The CDR3 loop spans 16 amino acids.

In DNA form, the CDR3 reads TGTGCCAGCTCAGCGACAGGGGACACTGAAGCTTTCTTT. This translates into CASSATGDTEAFF. The chain joins TRBV18 to TRBJ1-1; 8 positions agree with TRBD1. Germline V gives CDR1 KGHSH, CDR2 LQKENI. The CDR3 is made up of 13 amino acids. Trimming cost V 5 bases and J 3 bases; bases outside gene matches: 2.

This chain uses TRBV7-2 with TRBJ2-5; D uncertain. Germline V CDR1 and CDR2: SGHTA, FQGNSA. This CDR3 has 12 residues. Trimming removed 5 bases at V and 0 bases at J, with 4 bases between. The CDR3 nucleotides read TGTGCCAGCAGCCCTTACCAAGAGACCCAGTACTTC. Its protein is CASSPYQETQYF.

This clone was counted once. The chain links TRBV6-5 to TRBJ1-2, with D uncertain. Germline V lookup: CDR1 MNHEY, CDR2 SVGAGI. The CDR3 covers 15 residues. V lost 7 bases and J 2 bases, leaving 17 bases between the germline ends. CDR3 region: CASTPPPRENYGYTF. DNA for the CDR3: TGTGCCAGCACCCCACCCCCCCGGGAGAACTATGGCTACACCTTC.

Comments on this clone: The identical CDR3 is also encoded by other nucleotide sequences in the sample. V and J are TRBV18 and TRBJ1-5; D remains unclear. The CDR3 is 13 amino acids. In germline, CDR1 is KGHSH, CDR2 LQKENI. Trimming left V 3 bases short and J 5 bases short, with 8 bases between. CDR3 sequence reads: CASSPGRDQPQHF. The CDR3 coding sequence is TGTGCCAGCTCACCGGGCCGGGATCAGCCCCAGCATTTT.

The gene calls are TRBV4-2 and TRBJ2-3; 16 positions agree with TRBD2. Germline trimming cut 1 base from V and 0 bases from J; bases unmatched to any gene: 7. The CDR3 spans 20 residues. CDR1 is LGHNA and CDR2 is YNFKEQ in the germline V gene. CDR3 nucleotide sequence: TGTGCCAGCAGCCAAGTGGAGGGACTAGCGGGGGGGGCTAGCACAGATACGCAGTATTTT. This codes for CASSQVEGLAGGASTDTQYF.

The chain links TRBV5-1 to TRBJ2-2; 7 bases match TRBD1. This CDR3 contains 15 residues. Germline CDR1 reads SGHRS; CDR2 reads YFSETQ. V lost 4 bases, J lost 6 bases, and 9 bases stayed unmatched. The CDR3 sequence: CASSTGQVRAGELFF. CDR3 nucleotide sequence: TGCGCCAGCAGCACCGGACAGGTTCGGGCCGGGGAGCTGTTTTTT. The full variable domain, with the rest looked up from reference TRBV5-1 and TRBJ2-2, is KAGVTQTPRYLIKTRGQQVTLSCSPISGHRSVSWYQQTPGQGLQFLFEYFSETQRNKGNFPGRFSGRQFSNSRSEMNVSTLELGDSALYLCASSTGQVRAGELFFGEGSRLTVL.

The chain joins TRBV10-3 to TRBJ2-2; 9 positions agree with TRBD1. This CDR3 has 16 residues. V dropped 4 bases and J dropped 2; count of bases not matched to a gene: 5. Germline-derived CDR1 and CDR2 are ENHRY and SYGVKD. CDR3 sequence: CAISVGTGINTGELFF. The DNA of the CDR3 is TGTGCCATCAGTGTTGGGACAGGGATTAACACCGGGGAGCTGTTTTTT.

The chain uses TRBV5-1 and TRBJ2-1; 12 nucleotides align to TRBD2. The CDR3 consists of 16 residues. Trimming at V came to 0 bases and at J to 7 bases, leaving 5 bases not matched to a gene. Germline values: CDR1 SGHRS, CDR2 YFSETQ. The CDR3 spells CASSLGPSGGGNEQFF. CDR3 sequence (DNA): TGCGCCAGCAGCTTGGGCCCTAGCGGGGGGGGTAATGAGCAGTTCTTC. The variable domain in full, with the rest retrieved from reference TRBV5-1 and TRBJ2-1, is KAGVTQTPRYLIKTRGQQVTLSCSPISGHRSVSWYQQTPGQGLQFLFEYFSETQRNKGNFPGRFSGRQFSNSRSEMNVSTLELGDSALYLCASSLGPSGGGNEQFFGPGTRLTVL.

The chain links TRBV7-9 to TRBJ1-2, with D uncertain. From germline, CDR1 is SEHNR and CDR2 FQNEAQ (reference sequence). CDR3 length: 12 amino acids. The V gene lost 7 bases and the J gene lost 2 bases, with 8 bases spanning the gap. CDR3 amino acids: CASTRRNYGYTF. CDR3 nucleotides: TGTGCCAGCACGAGGAGAAACTATGGCTACACCTTC.

In this sample, this clone turned up a few times. This chain joins TRBV18 and TRBJ1-2, with D possibly being TRBD1 (6 bases). V lost 1 base to trimming and J lost 8 bases, with 11 bases between them. The CDR3 contains 13 residues. Germline assignment: CDR1 KGHSH and CDR2 LQKENI. In nucleotides, the CDR3 is TGTGCCAGCTCACCACAGGGGGAGGAGGGCTACACCTTC. Translation gives CASSPQGEEGYTF.

The CDR3 DNA is TGTGCCATCAGTGAGTCCACAACAGGGAGTGGCTACACCTTC. Protein sequence: CAISESTTGSGYTF. The chain links TRBV10-3 to TRBJ1-2, with D possibly matching TRBD1 (6 bases). V was pared by 0 bases and J by 7 bases, with 12 bases between. In germline, CDR1 is ENHRY, CDR2 SYGVKD. This CDR3 is built from 14 residues.

V is TRBV6-5 and J is TRBJ1-4; no firm D call. Germline values: CDR1 MNHEY, CDR2 SVGAGI. V was shortened by 0 bases and J by 7 bases, with 9 bases between the two germline ends. The CDR3 loop spans 14 amino acids. CDR3 nucleotides: TGTGCCAGCAGTTACTCTGACATGGGTGAAAAACTGTTTTTT. This codes for CASSYSDMGEKLFF.

In its sample, this clone was seen a few times. The rearrangement uses TRBV28 and TRBJ1-2, with D uncertain. V was trimmed by 4 bases and J by 5 bases, leaving 5 bases between them. The V gene's germline CDR1 is MDHEN and CDR2 SYDVKM. The CDR3 covers 11 residues. CDR3 in DNA: TGTGCCAGCAGTTCTAGATATGGCTACACCTTC. Translation gives CASSSRYGYTF.

V and J are TRBV5-5 and TRBJ2-2; tentatively, D is TRBD2 (5 bases). The CDR3 length is 14 residues. Between the trimmed V and J ends, which lost 3 bases and 3 bases, there was a span of 9 bases. Germline V gene sequence: CDR1 SGHKS, CDR2 YYEKEE (reference sequence). The CDR3 is CASSWTGDTGELFF. The DNA for the CDR3 is TGTGCCAGCAGCTGGACCGGGGACACCGGGGAGCTGTTTTTT. Complete variable domain (other parts from reference TRBV5-5 and TRBJ2-2): DAGVTQSPTHLIKTRGQQVTLRCSPISGHKSVSWYQQVLGQGPQFIFQYYEKEERGRGNFPDRFSARQFPNYSSELNVNALLLGDSALYLCASSWTGDTGELFFGEGSRLTVL.

The V call is TRBV5-1, the J call TRBJ2-7; possibly TRBD2 for D (5 bases). Deletions cut 1 base from V and 6 bases from J, with 17 bases between. There are 15 residues in the CDR3. From germline, CDR1 is SGHRS and CDR2 YFSETQ. In DNA form, the CDR3 reads TGCGCCAGCAGCTTGAATTCCGGGAACAATGGCGAGCAGTACTTC. Its protein product is CASSLNSGNNGEQYF.

The chain carries TRBV6-5 and TRBJ1-2, with 7 bases matching TRBD1. Germline assignment: CDR1 MNHEY and CDR2 SVGAGI. This CDR3 has 14 residues. V trimming: 2 bases; J trimming: 2 bases; junction bases outside the gene matches: 2. Written as DNA, the CDR3 is TGTGCCAGCAGTTACCAGGACAGGAACTATGGCTACACCTTC. As protein: CASSYQDRNYGYTF.

The chain couples TRBV18 to TRBJ2-7; weak D call: TRBD2 (7 bases). The V gene lost 3 bases and the J gene lost 5 bases, with 20 bases spanning the gap. CDR1 and CDR2 from the germline V gene are KGHSH and LQKENI. This CDR3 has 16 residues. Here the CDR3 reads CASSPLGAGAQHEQYF. The CDR3 DNA sequence: TGTGCCAGCTCACCGTTGGGGGCGGGGGCCCAGCACGAGCAGTACTTC.

The chain carries TRBV5-1 and TRBJ2-2; D might be TRBD2 (5 bases). Looked up from germline, CDR1 is SGHRS and CDR2 is YFSETQ. This CDR3 has 12 amino acids. V dropped 5 bases and J dropped 6 bases, with 8 bases sitting between them. CDR3 in DNA: TGCGCCAGCAGAATGGAGGCCGGGGAGCTGTTTTTT. As protein: CASRMEAGELFF.

V gene TRBV6-6 combines with J gene TRBJ1-2; D is undetermined. CDR1 and CDR2 from the germline V gene are MNHNY and SVGAGI (reference sequence). CDR3 length equals 15 residues. The V end lost 0 bases, the J end lost 6 bases, and 14 bases lay between the germline ends. The CDR3 DNA follows: TGTGCCAGCAGTTACTCAAATATGGAGTGGGATGGCTACACCTTC. This codes for CASSYSNMEWDGYTF.

This rearrangement joins TRBV2 to TRBJ1-4; 11 bases are shared with TRBD1. Trimming removed 7 bases from V and 14 bases from J; junction bases left unmatched: 9. Germline CDR1 reads SNHLY; CDR2 reads FYNNEI. The CDR3 loop spans 13 amino acids. CDR3 loop: CASNGQGAISLFF. CDR3 coding DNA: TGTGCCAGCAATGGACAGGGGGCTATTAGCCTGTTTTTT.

Worth noting for this clone: In the same sample, other DNA sequences code for this CDR3. V is TRBV6-5 and J is TRBJ1-1, with unresolved D. This CDR3 contains 12 residues. Germline lookup yields CDR1 MNHEY and CDR2 SVGAGI. V gave up 3 bases and J gave up 1 base, with 3 bases separating them. CDR3 in amino acids: CASSYRNTEAFF. The CDR3 nucleotides are TGTGCCAGCAGTTATCGGAACACTGAAGCTTTCTTT.

This clone was counted a single time. The V gene is TRBV19, the J gene TRBJ1-1; D is unclear. This CDR3 contains 11 residues. The V gene lost 5 bases and the J gene lost 4 bases, with 5 bases spanning the gap. The germline V gene has CDR1 LNHDA and CDR2 SQIVND (reference sequence). Written as DNA, the CDR3 is TGTGCCAGTAGTTGGCTCACTGAAGCTTTCTTT. Translated: CASSWLTEAFF.